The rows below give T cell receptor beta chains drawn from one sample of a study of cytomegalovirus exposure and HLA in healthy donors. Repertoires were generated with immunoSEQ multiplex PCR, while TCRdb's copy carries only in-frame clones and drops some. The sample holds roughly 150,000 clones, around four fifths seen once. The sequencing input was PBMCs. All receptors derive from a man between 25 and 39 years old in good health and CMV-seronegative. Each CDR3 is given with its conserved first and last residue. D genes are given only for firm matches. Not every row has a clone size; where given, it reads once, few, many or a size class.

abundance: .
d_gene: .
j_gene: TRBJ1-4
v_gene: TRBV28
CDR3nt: TGTGCCAGCAGTGACATCCAGGGGACCCGAAATGAAAAACTGTTTTTT
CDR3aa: CASSDIQGTRNEKLFF

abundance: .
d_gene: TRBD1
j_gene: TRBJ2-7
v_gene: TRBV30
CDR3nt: TGTGCCTGGGGCAAGAGCCCGGGACAGGCTAGCGAGCAGTACTTC
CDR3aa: CAWGKSPGQASEQYF

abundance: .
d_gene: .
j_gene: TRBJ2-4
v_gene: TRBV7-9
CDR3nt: TGTGCCAGCAGCTTAGAGGGTGGGGCGCAAAACATTCAGTACTTC
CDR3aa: CASSLEGGAQNIQYF

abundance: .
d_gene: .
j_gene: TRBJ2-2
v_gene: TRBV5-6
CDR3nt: TGTGCCAGCACCCCAGAGAGAACAGCCTACGCCGGGGAGCTGTTTTTT
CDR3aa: CASTPERTAYAGELFF

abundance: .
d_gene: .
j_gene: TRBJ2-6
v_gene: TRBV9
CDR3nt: TGTGCCAGCAGCGTAACGGGATCTGGGGCCAACGTCCTGACTTTC
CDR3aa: CASSVTGSGANVLTF

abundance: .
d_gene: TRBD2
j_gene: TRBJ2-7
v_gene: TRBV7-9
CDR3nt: TGTGCCAGCAGCACCACACGGACTAGCGGAAACTACGAGCAGTACTTC
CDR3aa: CASSTTRTSGNYEQYF

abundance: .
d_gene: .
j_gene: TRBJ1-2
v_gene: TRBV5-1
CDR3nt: TGCGCCAGCAGCTTGGACAACCCAGGGCATGGCTACACCTTC
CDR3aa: CASSLDNPGHGYTF

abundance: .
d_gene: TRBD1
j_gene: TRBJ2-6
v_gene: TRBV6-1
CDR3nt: TGTGCCAGCAGTGTCCGACAGGGTTCGGGCTCTGGGGCCAACGTCCTGACTTTC
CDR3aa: CASSVRQGSGSGANVLTF

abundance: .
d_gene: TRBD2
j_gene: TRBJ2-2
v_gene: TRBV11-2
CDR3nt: TGTGCCAGCAGCCCTACTAGCGGGGGCTTTTTACTGAACACCGGGGAGCTGTTTTTT
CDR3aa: CASSPTSGGFLLNTGELFF

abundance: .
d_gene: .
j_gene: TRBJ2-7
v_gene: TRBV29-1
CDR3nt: TGCAGCGTCCTCAGGGCGGGATACGAGCAGTACTTC
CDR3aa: CSVLRAGYEQYF

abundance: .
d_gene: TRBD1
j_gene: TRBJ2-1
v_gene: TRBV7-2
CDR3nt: TGTGCCAGCAGCTTCCGGACAGGGGGCAGTGAGCAGTTCTTC
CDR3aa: CASSFRTGGSEQFF

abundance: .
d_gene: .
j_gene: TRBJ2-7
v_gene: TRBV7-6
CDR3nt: TGTGCCAGCAGCCCAGGGGAGGGGCCCCACGAGCAGTACTTC
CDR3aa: CASSPGEGPHEQYF

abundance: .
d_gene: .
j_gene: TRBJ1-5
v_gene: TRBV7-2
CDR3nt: TGTGCCAGCAGCTTAGGTCAGGGTGCCATCAATCAGCCCCAGCATTTT
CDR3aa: CASSLGQGAINQPQHF

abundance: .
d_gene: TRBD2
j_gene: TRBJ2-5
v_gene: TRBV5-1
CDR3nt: TGCGCCAGCAGCAGCGGGACTAGCGGGAGGGAGGTAGAGACCCAGTACTTC
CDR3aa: CASSSGTSGREVETQYF

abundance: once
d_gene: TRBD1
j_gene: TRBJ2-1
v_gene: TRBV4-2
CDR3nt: TGTGCCAGCAGCCAATATATGGGGACAGGGGGTCGCTCCTACAATGAGCAGTTCTTC
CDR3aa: CASSQYMGTGGRSYNEQFF

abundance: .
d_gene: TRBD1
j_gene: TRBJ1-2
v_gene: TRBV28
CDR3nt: TGTGCCAGCAGTCTCGGGGGGACAGGGCTCAACTATGGCTACACCTTC
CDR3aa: CASSLGGTGLNYGYTF

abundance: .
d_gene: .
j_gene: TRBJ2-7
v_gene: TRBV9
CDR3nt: TGTGCCAGCAGCGTAGCAGCGGCCAGCTCCTACGAGCAGTACTTC
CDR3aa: CASSVAAASSYEQYF

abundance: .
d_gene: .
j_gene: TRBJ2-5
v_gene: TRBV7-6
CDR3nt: TGTGCCAGCAGCTTCCTCCTGGGGGCCCAAGAGACCCAGTACTTC
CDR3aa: CASSFLLGAQETQYF

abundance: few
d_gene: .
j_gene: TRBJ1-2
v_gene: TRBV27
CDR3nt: TGTGCCAGCAGTTTATCACAGGGAAGGAACTATGGCTACACCTTC
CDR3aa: CASSLSQGRNYGYTF

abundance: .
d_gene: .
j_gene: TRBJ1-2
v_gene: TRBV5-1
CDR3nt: TGCGCCAGCAGCCAGGGGACCGCAAACTATGGCTACACCTTC
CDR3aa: CASSQGTANYGYTF